One sample yielded the 8 T cell receptor beta chains listed below, sequenced in a study of cytomegalovirus exposure and HLA in healthy donors (TCRdb year 2017). The library was produced with the immunoSEQ multiplex PCR assay. The multiplex PCR relied on a mix of 60 forward primers for TCR Vbeta segments and 13 reverse primers for TCR Jbeta segments. In its TCRdb copy, this immuneACCESS table keeps in-frame sequences only and misses some clones. Where compared with another copy, unresolved V genes explain less than half of these, and the others have no known cause. This sample comprises over 150,000 clones, over 60% of them detected only once. Of the sample, roughly 4% falls within the top ten clones. The material sequenced was PBMCs. Receptor source: a woman in her 40s in good health and CMV-seronegative.

This clone was seen only a few times. The V gene is TRBV5-1, the J gene TRBJ2-5; 12 positions match TRBD1. The junction had 5 bases not matched to a gene; V was cut back by 2 bases and J by 3 bases. Germline V gene lookup returns CDR1 SGHRS and CDR2 YFSETQ. The CDR3 runs 16 residues. The CDR3 nucleotides are TGCGCCAGCAGCTTAGCTGGGACAGGGGGCGAAGAGACCCAGTACTTC. This encodes CASSLAGTGGEETQYF.

The chain employs TRBV10-3 and TRBJ2-1; 7 bases agree with TRBD2. CDR1 ENHRY and CDR2 SYGVKD come from the germline V gene. This CDR3 has 15 residues. The V and J ends lost 11 bases and 7 bases, in that order; junction bases with no gene match: 17. In nucleotides, the CDR3 is TGTGCCTCCCTGGATGGGGGGGTCGCCCTAAATGAGCAGTTCTTC. It codes for CASLDGGVALNEQFF.

The V and J genes are TRBV6-5 and TRBJ1-1; 10 bases map to TRBD1. Germline V gene sequence: CDR1 MNHEY, CDR2 SVGAGI. J was trimmed by 8 bases and V by 5 bases; bases with no gene match: 8. CDR3 length: 14 residues. The CDR3 region is CASSPGQGMGEAFF. The CDR3 DNA reads as TGTGCCAGCAGTCCGGGACAGGGGATGGGGGAAGCTTTCTTT.

The genes are TRBV5-1 and TRBJ2-7; 10 bases map to TRBD1. Germline V gene lookup returns CDR1 SGHRS and CDR2 YFSETQ. The CDR3 length is 14 residues. The J segment lost 3 bases and the V segment lost 4 bases, leaving 4 bases of the junction unmatched. CDR3 nucleotides: TGCGCCAGCAGCACCCGGACAGGGGGCTACGAGCAGTACTTC. Encoded protein: CASSTRTGGYEQYF.

The genes are TRBV4-1 and TRBJ2-1, with TRBD1 matching over 9 bases. The CDR3 covers 15 residues. Trimming removed 1 base from V and 4 bases from J; junction bases left unmatched: 2. Germline V gene lookup returns CDR1 MGHRA and CDR2 YSYEKL. The CDR3 region has the DNA TGCGCCAGCAGCCAAGCGGGACAGGGTTACAATGAGCAGTTCTTC. Encoded protein: CASSQAGQGYNEQFF.

The gene calls are TRBV11-2 and TRBJ1-6; the match to TRBD1 covers 7 bases. The CDR3 consists of 15 residues. The V gene's germline CDR1 is SGHAT and CDR2 FQNNGV. J was trimmed by 7 bases and V by 6 bases; bases with no gene match: 9. The CDR3: CASRYTQGSNSPLHF. In DNA, the CDR3 is TGTGCCAGCAGGTACACACAGGGGTCGAATTCACCCCTCCACTTT.

The chain carries TRBV5-1 and TRBJ2-3; TRBD2 matches at 10 bases. Germline CDR1 reads SGHRS; CDR2 reads YFSETQ. With V trimmed by 6 bases and J by 4 bases, 20 bases remained unmatched. This CDR3 spans 19 amino acids. CDR3 bases: TGCGCCAGCAAAGGACTTCCAGAAAGCGGGAGGGCCTTTCCAGATACGCAGTATTTT. Protein sequence: CASKGLPESGRAFPDTQYF. Drawing the rest from reference TRBV5-1 and TRBJ2-3, the complete variable domain is KAGVTQTPRYLIKTRGQQVTLSCSPISGHRSVSWYQQTPGQGLQFLFEYFSETQRNKGNFPGRFSGRQFSNSRSEMNVSTLELGDSALYLCASKGLPESGRAFPDTQYFGPGTRLTVL.

This chain links TRBV5-4 with TRBJ2-3; possibly TRBD1 for D (6 bases). CDR3 length: 14 residues. Germline CDR1 and CDR2: SGHNT and YYREEE (reference sequence). V was cut by 5 bases and J by 9 bases, with 19 bases left in between. The chain's CDR3 is CASSSSTAQGTQYF. The CDR3 coding sequence is TGTGCCAGCAGTTCCTCGACAGCTCAGGGGACGCAGTATTTT.